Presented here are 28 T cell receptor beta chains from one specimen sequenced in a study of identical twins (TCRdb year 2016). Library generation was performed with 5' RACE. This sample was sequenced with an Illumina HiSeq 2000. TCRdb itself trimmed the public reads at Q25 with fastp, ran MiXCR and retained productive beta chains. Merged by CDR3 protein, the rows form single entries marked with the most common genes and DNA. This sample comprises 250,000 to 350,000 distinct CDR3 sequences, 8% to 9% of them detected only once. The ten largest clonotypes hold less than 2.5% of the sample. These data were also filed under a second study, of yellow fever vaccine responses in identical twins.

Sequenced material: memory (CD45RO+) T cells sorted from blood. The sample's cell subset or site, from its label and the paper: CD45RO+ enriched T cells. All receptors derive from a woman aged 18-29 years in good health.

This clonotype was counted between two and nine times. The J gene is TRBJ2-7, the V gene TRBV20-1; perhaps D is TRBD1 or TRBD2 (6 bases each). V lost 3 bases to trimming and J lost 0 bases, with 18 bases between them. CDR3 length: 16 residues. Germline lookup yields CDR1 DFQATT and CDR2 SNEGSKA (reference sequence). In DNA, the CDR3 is TGCAGTGCTAGTAGGGCGGGACACCGCTCCTCCTACGAGCAGTACTTC. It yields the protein CSASRAGHRSSYEQYF.

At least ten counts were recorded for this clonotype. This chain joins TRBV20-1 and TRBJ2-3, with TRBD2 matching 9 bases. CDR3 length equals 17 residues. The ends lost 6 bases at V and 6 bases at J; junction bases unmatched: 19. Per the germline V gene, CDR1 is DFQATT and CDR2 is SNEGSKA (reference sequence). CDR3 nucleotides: TGCAGTGCGGACGCCCTCCAGGCTAGCGGGGTTCTTGATACGCAGTATTTT. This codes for CSADALQASGVLDTQYF.

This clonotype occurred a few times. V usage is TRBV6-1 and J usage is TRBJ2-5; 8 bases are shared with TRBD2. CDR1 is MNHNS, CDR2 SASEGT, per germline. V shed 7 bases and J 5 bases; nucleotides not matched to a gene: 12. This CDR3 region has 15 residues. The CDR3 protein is CASTNRGGGGETQYF. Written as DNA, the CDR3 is TGTGCCAGCACAAACCGGGGGGGGGGCGGTGAGACCCAGTACTTC.

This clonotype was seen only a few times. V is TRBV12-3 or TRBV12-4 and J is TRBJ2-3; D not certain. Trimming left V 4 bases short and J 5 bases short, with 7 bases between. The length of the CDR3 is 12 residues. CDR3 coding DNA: TGTGCCAGCAGTTCCTTAGTAGATACGCAGTATTTT. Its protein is CASSSLVDTQYF.

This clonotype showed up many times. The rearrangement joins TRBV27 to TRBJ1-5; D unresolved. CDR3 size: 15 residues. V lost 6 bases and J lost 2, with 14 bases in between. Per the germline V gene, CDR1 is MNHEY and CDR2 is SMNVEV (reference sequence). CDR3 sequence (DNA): TGTGCCAGCAGCCCGGGATATTTGGGCAATCAGCCCCAGCATTTT. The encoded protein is CASSPGYLGNQPQHF.

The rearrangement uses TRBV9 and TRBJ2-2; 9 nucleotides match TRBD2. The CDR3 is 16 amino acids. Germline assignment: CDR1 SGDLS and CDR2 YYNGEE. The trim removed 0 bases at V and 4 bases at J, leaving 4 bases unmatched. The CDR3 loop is CASSVASGGLTGELFF. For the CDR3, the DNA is TGTGCCAGCAGCGTAGCCAGCGGGGGGCTCACCGGGGAGCTGTTTTTT.

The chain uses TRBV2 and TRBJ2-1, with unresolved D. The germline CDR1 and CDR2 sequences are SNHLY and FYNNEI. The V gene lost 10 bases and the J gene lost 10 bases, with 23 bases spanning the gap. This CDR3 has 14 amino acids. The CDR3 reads CATRSREAAVEQFF. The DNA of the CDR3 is TGTGCCACCAGGTCTCGTGAGGCGGCCGTCGAGCAGTTCTTC.

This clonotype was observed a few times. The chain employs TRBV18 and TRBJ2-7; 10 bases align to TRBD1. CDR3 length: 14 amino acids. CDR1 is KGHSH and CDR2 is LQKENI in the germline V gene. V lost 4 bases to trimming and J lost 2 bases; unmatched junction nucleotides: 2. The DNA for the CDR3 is TGTGCCAGCTCACGGGGGACAGGGGCCTACGAGCAGTACGTC. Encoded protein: CASSRGTGAYEQYV.

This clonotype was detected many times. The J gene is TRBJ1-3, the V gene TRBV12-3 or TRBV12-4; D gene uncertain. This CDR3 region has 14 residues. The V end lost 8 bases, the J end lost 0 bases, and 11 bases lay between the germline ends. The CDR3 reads CASSDGISGNTIYF. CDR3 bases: TGTGCCAGCTCGGACGGCATCTCTGGAAACACCATATATTTT.

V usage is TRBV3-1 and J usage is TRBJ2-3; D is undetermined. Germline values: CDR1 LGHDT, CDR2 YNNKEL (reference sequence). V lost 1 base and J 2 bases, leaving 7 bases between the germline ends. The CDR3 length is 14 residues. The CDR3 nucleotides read TGTGCCAGCAGCCAAGGTTACACCACAGATACGCAGTATTTT. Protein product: CASSQGYTTDTQYF.

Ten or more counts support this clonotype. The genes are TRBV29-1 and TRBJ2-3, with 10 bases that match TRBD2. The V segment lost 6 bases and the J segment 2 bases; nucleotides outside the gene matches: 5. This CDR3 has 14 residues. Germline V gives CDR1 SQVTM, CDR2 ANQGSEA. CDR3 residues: CSVTGLAATDTQYF. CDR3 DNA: TGCAGCGTCACAGGACTAGCGGCCACAGATACGCAGTATTTT.

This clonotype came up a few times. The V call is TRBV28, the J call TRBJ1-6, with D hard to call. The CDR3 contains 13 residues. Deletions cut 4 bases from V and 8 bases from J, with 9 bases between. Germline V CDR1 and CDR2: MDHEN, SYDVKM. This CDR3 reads CASSSYSDSPLHF. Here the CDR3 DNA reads TGTGCCAGCAGTTCGTACTCTGATTCACCCCTCCACTTT.

This chain's CDR3 is CASSRTDRPPYEQYF. In DNA form, the CDR3 reads TGTGCCAGCAGCCGAACAGACAGGCCACCCTACGAGCAGTACTTC. The rearrangement links TRBV28 to TRBJ2-7; TRBD1 might be the D (6 bases). Germline assignment: CDR1 MDHEN and CDR2 SYDVKM. The CDR3 has 15 residues. Trimming cost V 6 bases and J 2 bases, with 17 bases left between them.

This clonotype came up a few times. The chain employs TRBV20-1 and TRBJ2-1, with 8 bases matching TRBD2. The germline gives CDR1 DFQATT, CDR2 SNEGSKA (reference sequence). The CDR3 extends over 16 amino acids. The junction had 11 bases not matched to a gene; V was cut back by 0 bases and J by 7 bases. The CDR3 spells CSAREPGLVFGNEQFF. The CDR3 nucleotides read TGCAGTGCTAGAGAACCGGGACTAGTTTTTGGGAATGAGCAGTTCTTC.

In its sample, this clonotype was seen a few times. CDR3 DNA sequence: TGCAGTGCTTTCCATGGACTGAACAATGAGCAGTTCTTC. The encoded protein is CSAFHGLNNEQFF. This chain connects TRBV20-1 to TRBJ2-1; a weak D match, TRBD2 (5 bases). This CDR3 has 13 amino acids. Trimming shortened V by 5 bases and J by 5 bases, and 13 bases separated the two germline ends. Germline values: CDR1 DFQATT, CDR2 SNEGSKA (reference sequence).

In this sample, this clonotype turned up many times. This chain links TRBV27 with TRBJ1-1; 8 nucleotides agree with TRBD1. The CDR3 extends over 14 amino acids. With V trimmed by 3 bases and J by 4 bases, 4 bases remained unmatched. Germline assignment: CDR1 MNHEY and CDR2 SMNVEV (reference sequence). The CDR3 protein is CASSFQGAVTEAFF. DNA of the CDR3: TGTGCCAGCAGTTTCCAGGGGGCAGTCACTGAAGCTTTCTTT.

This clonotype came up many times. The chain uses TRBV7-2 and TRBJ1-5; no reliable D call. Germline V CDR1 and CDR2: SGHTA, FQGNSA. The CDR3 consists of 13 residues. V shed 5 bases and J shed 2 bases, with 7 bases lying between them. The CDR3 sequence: CASSLRRNQPQHF. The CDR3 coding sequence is TGTGCCAGCAGCCTGAGGCGCAATCAGCCCCAGCATTTT.

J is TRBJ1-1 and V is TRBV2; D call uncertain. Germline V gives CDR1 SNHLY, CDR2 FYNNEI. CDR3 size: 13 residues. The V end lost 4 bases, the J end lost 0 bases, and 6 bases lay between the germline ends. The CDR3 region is CASSVQLNTEAFF. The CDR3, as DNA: TGTGCCAGCAGTGTCCAGCTGAACACTGAAGCTTTCTTT.

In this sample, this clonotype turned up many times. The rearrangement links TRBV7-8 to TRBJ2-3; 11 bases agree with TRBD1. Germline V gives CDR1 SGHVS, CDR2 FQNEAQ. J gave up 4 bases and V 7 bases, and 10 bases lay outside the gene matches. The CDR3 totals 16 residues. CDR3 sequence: CASTLRPGQGADTQYF. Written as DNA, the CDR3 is TGTGCCAGCACCTTGAGACCGGGACAGGGGGCAGATACGCAGTATTTT.

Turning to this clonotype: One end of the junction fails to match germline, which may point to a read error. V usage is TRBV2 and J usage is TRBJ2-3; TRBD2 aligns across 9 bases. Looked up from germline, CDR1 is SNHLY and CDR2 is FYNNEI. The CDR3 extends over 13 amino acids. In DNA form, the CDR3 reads TGTGCCAGCCCCGGGACTAGCAAAGATACGCAGTATTTT. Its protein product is CASPGTSKDTQYF.

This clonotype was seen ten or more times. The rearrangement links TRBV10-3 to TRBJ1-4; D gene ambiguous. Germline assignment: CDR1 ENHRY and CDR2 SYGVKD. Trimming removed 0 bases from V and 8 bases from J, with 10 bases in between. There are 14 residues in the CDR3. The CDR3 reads CAISESTTTEKLFF. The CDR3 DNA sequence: TGTGCCATCAGTGAGTCGACGACAACCGAAAAACTGTTTTTT.

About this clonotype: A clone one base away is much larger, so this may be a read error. Here the CDR3 reads CASGGLGDTQYF. The CDR3 coding sequence is TGTGCCAGCGGGGGTCTGGGGGATACGCAGTATTTT. The V gene is TRBV12-3 or TRBV12-4, the J gene TRBJ2-3; D may be TRBD1 or TRBD2 (5 bases each). Trimming stripped 8 bases from V and 6 bases from J, with 12 bases between. The CDR3 totals 12 residues.

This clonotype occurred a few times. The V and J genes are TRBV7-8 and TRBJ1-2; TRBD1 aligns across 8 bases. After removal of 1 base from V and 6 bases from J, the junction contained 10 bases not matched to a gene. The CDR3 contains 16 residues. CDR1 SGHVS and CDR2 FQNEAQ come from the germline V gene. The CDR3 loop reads CASSLETYQGANGYTF. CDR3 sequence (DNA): TGTGCCAGCAGCTTAGAGACGTATCAGGGGGCGAATGGCTACACCTTC.

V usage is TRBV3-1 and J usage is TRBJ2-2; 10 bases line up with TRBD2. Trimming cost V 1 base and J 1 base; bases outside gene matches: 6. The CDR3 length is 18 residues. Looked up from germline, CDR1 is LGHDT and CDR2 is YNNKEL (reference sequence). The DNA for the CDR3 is TGTGCCAGCAGCCAAGTCCCTCTAGCGGGAGAGAACACCGGGGAGCTGTTTTTT. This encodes CASSQVPLAGENTGELFF.

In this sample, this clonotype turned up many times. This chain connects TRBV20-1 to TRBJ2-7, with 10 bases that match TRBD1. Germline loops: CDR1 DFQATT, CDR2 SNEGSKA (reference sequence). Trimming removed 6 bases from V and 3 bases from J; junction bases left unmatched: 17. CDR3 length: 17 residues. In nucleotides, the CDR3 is TGCAGTGCAGCGGGGATCGACAGGGGGCGCGCCCTCTACGAGCAGTACTTC. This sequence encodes CSAAGIDRGRALYEQYF.

The CDR3 DNA is TGCAGTGCTCAGGCCGCGGGTGGAGAGCAGTACGTC. Protein product: CSAQAAGGEQYV. This chain uses TRBV20-1 with TRBJ2-7; weak D call: TRBD2 (5 bases). The germline V gene has CDR1 DFQATT and CDR2 SNEGSKA (reference sequence). V was shortened by 5 bases and J by 7 bases, with 15 bases between the two germline ends. The CDR3 covers 12 residues.

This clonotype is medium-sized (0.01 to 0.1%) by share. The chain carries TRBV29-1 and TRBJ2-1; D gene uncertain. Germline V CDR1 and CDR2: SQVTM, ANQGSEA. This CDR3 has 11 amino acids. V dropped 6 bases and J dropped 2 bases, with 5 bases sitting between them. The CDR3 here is CSVLAYNEQFF. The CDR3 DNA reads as TGCAGCGTCCTAGCCTACAATGAGCAGTTCTTC.

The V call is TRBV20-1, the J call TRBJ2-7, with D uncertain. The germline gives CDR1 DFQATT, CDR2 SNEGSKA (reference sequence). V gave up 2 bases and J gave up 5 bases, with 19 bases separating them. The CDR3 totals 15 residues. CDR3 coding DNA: TGCAGTGCTAGAATATTCCCGGGCCCCAAGAACGAGCAGTACTTC. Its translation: CSARIFPGPKNEQYF.